One and the same sample provided the 18 T cell receptor beta chains below, sequenced in a study of beta chain features in type 1 diabetes. Isolated RNA was reverse transcribed in full, so expressed TCRB transcripts were sequenced. Sequencing used immunoSEQ multiplex PCR; TCRdb keeps in-frame clones, though not all of them. This sample yields 430,000 or so clones, of which 10% to 12% are seen a single time; around 0.05% belongs to the top ten. Material: naive CD4+ T cells from blood. Receptor source: a woman in her late teens or twenties in good health.

The chain combines TRBV27 with TRBJ2-5, with no clear D. V was trimmed by 3 bases and J by 2 bases, leaving 7 bases between them. The CDR3 totals 13 residues. CDR1 and CDR2 (germline): MNHEY, SMNVEV (reference sequence). The CDR3 here is CASSFRAQETQYF. The CDR3 DNA sequence: TGTGCCAGCAGTTTCCGGGCACAAGAGACCCAGTACTTC.

This clone was detected many times. The chain has TRBV25-1 and TRBJ2-3; D is possibly TRBD2 (5 bases). The CDR3 spans 15 residues. Trimming cost V 6 bases and J 1 base, with 14 bases left between them. Looked up from germline, CDR1 is MGHDK and CDR2 is SYGVNS. DNA of the CDR3: TGTGCCAGCAGCGCTCTAGCCGTTGGCACAGATACGCAGTATTTT. Protein sequence: CASSALAVGTDTQYF. The full variable domain, its missing parts supplied by reference TRBV25-1 and TRBJ2-3, is EADIYQTPRYLVIGTGKKITLECSQTMGHDKMYWYQQDPGMELHLIHYSYGVNSTEKGDLSSESTVSRIRTEHFPLTLESARPSHTSQYLCASSALAVGTDTQYFGPGTRLTVL.

This clone occurred a few times. This chain uses TRBV30 with TRBJ1-5; TRBD1 is a possible D gene (5 bases). Germline lookup yields CDR1 GTSNPN and CDR2 SVGIG (reference sequence). The CDR3 has 14 residues. Trimming removed 0 bases from V and 7 bases from J, with 13 bases in between. The DNA for the CDR3 is TGTGCCTGGAGTGTAATAGGGAAGGGGCAGCCCCAGCATTTT. This encodes CAWSVIGKGQPQHF.

This clone was recorded a few times. This sequence joins TRBV18 and TRBJ2-7; D remains ambiguous. Germline V gene data show CDR1 as KGHSH and CDR2 as LQKENI. The CDR3 has 11 residues. The germline V and J ends were trimmed by 1 base and 7 bases, with 5 bases remaining between them. As DNA, the CDR3 is TGTGCCAGCTCACCACAAGGAGAGCAGTACTTC. It specifies CASSPQGEQYF.

The V call is TRBV10-3, the J call TRBJ2-5; TRBD1 aligns across 10 bases. Germline V gene sequence: CDR1 ENHRY, CDR2 SYGVKD. The CDR3 loop spans 14 amino acids. Germline trimming cut 7 bases from V and 3 bases from J; bases unmatched to any gene: 5. The CDR3 is CAIMPGTGEETQYF. The CDR3 DNA is TGTGCCATCATGCCCGGGACAGGGGAAGAGACCCAGTACTTC.

The rearrangement joins TRBV27 to TRBJ1-1, with D uncertain. Germline V gives CDR1 MNHEY, CDR2 SMNVEV (reference sequence). The CDR3 extends over 14 amino acids. Trimming shortened V by 3 bases and J by 0 bases, and 8 bases separated the two germline ends. The CDR3, as DNA: TGTGCCAGCAGTTTGAAGCCGGTGAACACTGAAGCTTTCTTT. It specifies CASSLKPVNTEAFF.

The chain couples TRBV9 to TRBJ1-1; unclear D gene. The V gene lost 7 bases and the J gene lost 1 base, with 14 bases spanning the gap. Germline V gene lookup returns CDR1 SGDLS and CDR2 YYNGEE. CDR3 length: 14 amino acids. In nucleotides, the CDR3 is TGTGCCAGCGTCCGGGATGATGGGAACACTGAAGCTTTCTTT. This translates into CASVRDDGNTEAFF.

This clone was observed a handful of times. The V and J genes are TRBV7-9 and TRBJ2-5; tentatively, D is TRBD1 (6 bases). The CDR3 has 15 residues. Trimming stripped 4 bases from V and 5 bases from J, with 17 bases between. The germline CDR1 and CDR2 sequences are SEHNR and FQNEAQ (reference sequence). This CDR3 reads CASSSLQGQWETQYF. The CDR3 DNA follows: TGTGCCAGCAGCTCCCTACAGGGTCAGTGGGAGACCCAGTACTTC.

This chain joins TRBV7-6 and TRBJ2-3; D remains ambiguous. This CDR3 has 14 residues. The ends were cut back, 4 bases at V and 3 bases at J, with 11 bases in the middle. Germline loops: CDR1 SGHVS, CDR2 FNYEAQ. The CDR3 reads CASSSRTLTDTQYF. The CDR3 DNA follows: TGTGCCAGCAGCTCCCGAACACTAACAGATACGCAGTATTTT.

This clone was counted only a few times. The chain links TRBV30 to TRBJ1-5; maybe TRBD1 (5 bases). Germline V gene lookup returns CDR1 GTSNPN and CDR2 SVGIG (reference sequence). This CDR3 is built from 13 residues. The V gene lost 2 bases and the J gene lost 3 bases, with 8 bases spanning the gap. CDR3 residues: CAWSPDTNQPQHF. The CDR3 bases are TGTGCCTGGAGTCCGGACACCAATCAGCCCCAGCATTTT.

The chain joins TRBV30 to TRBJ1-2; no clear D. Germline V gene sequence: CDR1 GTSNPN, CDR2 SVGIG (reference sequence). With 2 bases removed from V and 8 bases from J, the gap between germline ends came to 12 bases. CDR3 size: 12 residues. The CDR3 reads CAWSSGLEGYTF. The CDR3 DNA reads as TGTGCCTGGAGTTCAGGACTAGAAGGCTACACCTTC.

This clone was counted a few times. The rearrangement uses TRBV7-8 and TRBJ2-7; TRBD1 matches 8 bases. Germline assignment: CDR1 SGHVS and CDR2 FQNEAQ. The CDR3 is 13 residues long. J lost 2 bases, V lost 5 bases, and 2 bases had no gene match. The CDR3 loop is CASSLRGPYEQYV. In DNA form, the CDR3 reads TGTGCCAGCAGCCTCAGGGGGCCCTACGAGCAGTACGTC.

The chain has TRBV15 and TRBJ2-7; TRBD2 matches 9 bases. Unmatched junction bases numbered 14, after V lost 6 bases and J lost 5 bases. The CDR3 spans 16 residues. Germline V gene data show CDR1 as LNHNV and CDR2 as YYDKDF (reference sequence). CDR3 DNA: TGTGCCACCAGAATGAGTGTAGCGGGAGTTCAAAACGAGCAGTACTTC. As protein: CATRMSVAGVQNEQYF.

This chain joins TRBV30 and TRBJ2-7; no clear D. Germline assignment: CDR1 GTSNPN and CDR2 SVGIG (reference sequence). This CDR3 spans 11 amino acids. The V end was cut by 3 bases, the J end by 3 bases, with 6 bases between. The CDR3: CAWSPLYEQYF. The CDR3, as DNA: TGTGCCTGGAGCCCCCTCTACGAGCAGTACTTC.

CDR3 residues: CASSLGLSSDTDTQYF. CDR3 nucleotide sequence: TGCGCCAGCAGCTTGGGATTAAGCTCTGACACAGATACGCAGTATTTT. J is TRBJ2-3 and V is TRBV5-1; D unresolved. Germline lookup yields CDR1 SGHRS and CDR2 YFSETQ. V was clipped by 0 bases and J by 2 bases, with 13 bases between them. The CDR3 is 16 amino acids.

This clone was counted a few times. This sequence joins TRBV5-1 and TRBJ2-7, with no clear D. The V gene lost 0 bases and the J gene lost 3 bases, with 16 bases spanning the gap. The CDR3 has 16 residues. In germline, CDR1 is SGHRS, CDR2 YFSETQ. CDR3 coding DNA: TGCGCCAGCAGCTTGGATATGGAAACTCTCCTCTACGAGCAGTACTTC. This sequence encodes CASSLDMETLLYEQYF.

In its sample, this clone was seen a few times. The chain is built from TRBV29-1 and TRBJ2-1, with 9 bases lining up with TRBD2. The V segment lost 3 bases and the J segment 9 bases; nucleotides outside the gene matches: 12. Per germline, CDR1 SQVTM and CDR2 ANQGSEA. The CDR3 totals 15 residues. CDR3 DNA sequence: TGCAGCGTTGAGCGGCGGGAGGGGATAACGGGTGAGCAGTTCTTC. This translates into CSVERREGITGEQFF.

V gene TRBV23-1 combines with J gene TRBJ2-7; no definite D call. TRBV23-1 is sorted into the ORF group, with uncertain function. This CDR3 has 17 amino acids. V was shortened by 1 base and J by 0 bases, with 16 bases between the two germline ends. The CDR3 DNA reads as TGCGCCAGCAGTCAATATCGGAATAGACCTACCTCCTACGAGCAGTACTTC. As protein: CASSQYRNRPTSYEQYF.